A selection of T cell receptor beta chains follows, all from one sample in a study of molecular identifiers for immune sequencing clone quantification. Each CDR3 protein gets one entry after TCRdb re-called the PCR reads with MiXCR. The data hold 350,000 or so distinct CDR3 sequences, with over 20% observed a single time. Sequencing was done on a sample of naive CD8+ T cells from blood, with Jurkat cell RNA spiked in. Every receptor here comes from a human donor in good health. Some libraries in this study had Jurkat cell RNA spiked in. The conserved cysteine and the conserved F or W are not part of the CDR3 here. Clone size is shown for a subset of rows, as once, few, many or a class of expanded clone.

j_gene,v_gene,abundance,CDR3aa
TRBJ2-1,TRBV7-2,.,ASRLVWEATYNEQF
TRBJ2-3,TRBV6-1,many,ASSEGLDTQY
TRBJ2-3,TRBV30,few,AWSQDSSTDTQY
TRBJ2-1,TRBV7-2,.,ASSMGPSYNEQF
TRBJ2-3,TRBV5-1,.,ASSIGTSGQFTDTQY
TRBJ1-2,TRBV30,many,AWSVLGRGLVGYT
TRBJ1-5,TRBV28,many,ASSNQGASDQPQH
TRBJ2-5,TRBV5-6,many,ASNWAPEGPQY
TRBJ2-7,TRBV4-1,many,ASSQGTGQVEQY
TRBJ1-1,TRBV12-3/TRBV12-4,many,ASSLASMGTEAF
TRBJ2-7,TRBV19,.,ASRDPGSSEQY
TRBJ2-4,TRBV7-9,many,ASSLSAGKNIQY
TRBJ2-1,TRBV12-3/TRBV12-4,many,ASSPGTRGWQF
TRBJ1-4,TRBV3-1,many,ASSQDQGQDHEKLF
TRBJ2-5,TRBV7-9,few,ASSLATGLETQY
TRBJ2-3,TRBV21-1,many,ASSPPGRSDLNTQY
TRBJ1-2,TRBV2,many,ASSERQGRSYGYT
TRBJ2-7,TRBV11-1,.,ASSSRTSGSYEQY
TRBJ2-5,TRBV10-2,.,ASSTGGLETQY
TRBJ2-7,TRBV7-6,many,ASSREQGAWEQY
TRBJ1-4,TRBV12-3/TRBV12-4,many,ASSLGPKLF
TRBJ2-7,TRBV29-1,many,SVGGHGTGTYEQY
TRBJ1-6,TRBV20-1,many,SARNERASGSPLH
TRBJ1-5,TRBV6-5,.,ACSYSTGSQPQH
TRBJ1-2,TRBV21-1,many,ASSKNLVSSGANYGYT
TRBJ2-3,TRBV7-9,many,ASSPRTSGGSRPFTDTQY
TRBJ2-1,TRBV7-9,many,ASSTSTDYNEQF
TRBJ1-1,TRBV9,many,ASSPASGCTEAF
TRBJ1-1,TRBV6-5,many,ASSYAGTEAF
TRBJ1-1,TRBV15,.,ATSTGAMNTKAF
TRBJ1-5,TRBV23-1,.,ASSLNSPQSTRSAQH
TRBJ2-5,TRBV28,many,ASSLLGAQETQY
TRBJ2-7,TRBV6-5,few,ASGLAGAVEQY
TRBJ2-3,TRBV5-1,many,ASSLRTSGGLDTDTQY
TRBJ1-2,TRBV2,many,ASSEDNYGYT
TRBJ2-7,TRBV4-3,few,ASSQDRQGSSYEQY
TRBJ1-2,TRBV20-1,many,SARDLGTGYGYT
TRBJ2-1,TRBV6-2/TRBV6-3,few,ASSYGGLAGEGEQF
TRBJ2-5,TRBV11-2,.,ASSLVSPGKETQY
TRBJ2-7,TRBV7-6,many,ASSLSLGGPYEQY
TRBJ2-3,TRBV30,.,AWDWGLAEKISTDTQY
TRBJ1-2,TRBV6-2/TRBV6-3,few,ASSYATGVSTDGYT
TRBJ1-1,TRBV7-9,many,ASTSSGTEAF
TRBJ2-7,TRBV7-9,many,ASSLGLVDSDEQY
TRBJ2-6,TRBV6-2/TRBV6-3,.,ASSYSGFGANVLT